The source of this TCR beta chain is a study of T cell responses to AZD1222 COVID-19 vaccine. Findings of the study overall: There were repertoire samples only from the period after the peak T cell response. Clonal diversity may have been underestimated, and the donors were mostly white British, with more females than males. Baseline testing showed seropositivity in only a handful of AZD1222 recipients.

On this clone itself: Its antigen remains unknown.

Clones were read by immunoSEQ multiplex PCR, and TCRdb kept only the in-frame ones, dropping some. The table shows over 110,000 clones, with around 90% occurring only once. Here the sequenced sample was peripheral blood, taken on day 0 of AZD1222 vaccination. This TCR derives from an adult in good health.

Here the CDR3 reads CASSQDWRAQGRGYNEQFF. CDR3 DNA sequence: TGTGCCAGCAGCCAAGATTGGAGGGCGCAGGGCAGGGGCTACAATGAGCAGTTCTTC. The chain carries TRBV3-1 (or the pseudogene TRBV3-2) and TRBJ2-1; D may match TRBD1 or TRBD2 (6 bases each). The V end was cut by 0 bases, the J end by 3 bases, with 21 bases between. This CDR3 region has 19 residues. In germline, CDR1 is LGHDT, CDR2 YNNKEL (reference sequence).